The 9 T cell receptor beta chains presented below share a single source sample, sequenced in a study of vaccination effects on CD4 cells after COVID-19. Antigen-specific CD4+ T cells were expanded with viral peptide pools in the ViraFEST assay before sequencing. CD4+ T cells were isolated after approximately 10 days of culture. No cognate antigen is known for these TCRs. The data were produced by immunoSEQ multiplex PCR, yet TCRdb's version contains in-frame clones alone and is incomplete. The table lists 60,000 to 70,000 clones, 81% of them singletons. The starting material was CD4+ T cells from PBMCs cultured with HCoV-229E spike peptides, obtained before COVID-19 vaccination. The receptor set was obtained from a human donor who received a COVID-19 vaccine.

The chain links TRBV5-8 to TRBJ1-5; D is possibly TRBD1 (5 bases). CDR1 and CDR2 (germline): SGHTS, YDEGEE. The CDR3 has 17 amino acids. Trimming cost V 0 bases and J 4 bases, with 17 bases left between them. CDR3 protein: CASSLDGLGRTNQPQHF. The CDR3, as DNA: TGTGCCAGCAGCTTGGATGGTCTGGGCAGGACAAATCAGCCCCAGCATTTT.

The chain is built from TRBV4-1 and TRBJ1-1, with D perhaps TRBD1 (5 bases). CDR3 length: 15 amino acids. From germline, CDR1 is MGHRA and CDR2 YSYEKL. The V and J ends lost 3 bases and 4 bases respectively, with 15 bases between them. The CDR3 coding sequence is TGCGCCAGCAGCCAGGTAACAGGTTTCCGCACTGAAGCTTTCTTT. Amino acid sequence: CASSQVTGFRTEAFF.

The J gene is TRBJ2-7, the V gene TRBV30, with 8 bases matching TRBD1. CDR3 length: 14 residues. Trimming cost V 2 bases and J 1 base; bases outside gene matches: 4. Per the germline V gene, CDR1 is GTSNPN and CDR2 is SVGIG (reference sequence). The CDR3 coding sequence is TGTGCCTGGAGTAAGGGGACAGGTTCCTACGAGCAGTACGTC. Its translation: CAWSKGTGSYEQYV.

The gene calls are TRBV7-8 and TRBJ1-4; 10 bases are a match to TRBD1. Germline V lookup: CDR1 SGHVS, CDR2 FQNEAQ. The CDR3 is 13 amino acids. V shed 5 bases, J shed 7 bases, and the junction held 1 base outside the gene matches. CDR3 sequence: CASSRDRGEKLFF. CDR3 in DNA: TGTGCCAGCAGCCGGGACAGGGGTGAAAAACTGTTTTTT.

The chain employs TRBV6-1 and TRBJ2-1; 11 bases map to TRBD1. The V segment lost 3 bases and the J segment 8 bases; nucleotides outside the gene matches: 6. The CDR3 loop spans 15 amino acids. Germline V lookup: CDR1 MNHNS, CDR2 SASEGT. For the CDR3, the DNA is TGTGCCAGCAGTGATGGGACAGGGGGTAATGATGAGCAGTTCTTC. The encoded protein is CASSDGTGGNDEQFF.

The chain carries TRBV9 and TRBJ1-1; 7 bases match TRBD1. Trimming took 0 bases from V and 5 from J; bases not matched to a gene: 7. There are 15 residues in the CDR3. The germline V gene has CDR1 SGDLS and CDR2 YYNGEE. The CDR3 DNA reads TGTGCCAGCAGCGTAGAGGCGACAGGGAGGACTGAAGCTTTCTTT. Encoded protein: CASSVEATGRTEAFF.

This clone was seen a single time. The chain combines TRBV3-1 (or the pseudogene TRBV3-2) with TRBJ2-7; the match to TRBD1 covers 10 bases. The germline V gene has CDR1 LGHDT and CDR2 YNNKEL (reference sequence). This CDR3 spans 20 amino acids. V was pared by 1 base and J by 0 bases, with 15 bases of the junction left unmatched. The CDR3 loop reads CASSQAPTGGSGIASYEQYV. The DNA for the CDR3 is TGTGCCAGCAGCCAAGCCCCGACAGGGGGCTCAGGGATTGCCTCCTACGAGCAGTACGTC.

The rearrangement joins TRBV18 to TRBJ1-4; D possibly corresponds to TRBD1 (5 bases). The V end lost 3 bases, the J end lost 4 bases, and 15 bases lay between the germline ends. This CDR3 is 16 amino acids long. The germline CDR1 and CDR2 sequences are KGHSH and LQKENI. Written as DNA, the CDR3 is TGTGCCAGCTCACCCTTCGGGGGGGAGAGTAATGAAAAACTGTTTTTT. Translation gives CASSPFGGESNEKLFF. The whole variable domain, filled in from reference TRBV18 and TRBJ1-4, reads NAGVMQNPRHLVRRRGQEARLRCSPMKGHSHVYWYRQLPEEGLKFMVYLQKENIIDESGMPKERFSAEFPKEGPSILRIQQVVRGDSAAYFCASSPFGGESNEKLFFGSGTQLSVL.

The V call is TRBV6-5, the J call TRBJ2-1; no reliable D call. Between the trimmed V and J ends, which lost 0 bases and 8 bases, there was a span of 2 bases. In germline, CDR1 is MNHEY, CDR2 SVGAGI. The CDR3 sequence is 11 residues long. CDR3: CASSYSYEQFF. Here the CDR3 DNA reads TGTGCCAGCAGTTACTCTTATGAGCAGTTCTTC.